This T cell receptor (beta chain) was sequenced for a study of CD8+ T cells in alopecia areata. CD4+ and CD8+ T cells were sorted from PBMCs. Per the germline V gene, CDR1 is MNHEY and CDR2 is SMNVEV (reference sequence). CDR3 size: 15 residues. The ends lost 5 bases at V and 4 bases at J; junction bases unmatched: 9. Investigators isolated RNA and reverse transcribed it into cDNA to act as the sequencing template. The assay was immunoSEQ multiplex PCR, and TCRdb's table has in-frame clones only and misses some. The top ten clones hold about 9% of a sample with 95,000 to 110,000 clones, around 50% of them seen once.

Sequenced sample: CD4+ T cells sorted from blood. The chain uses TRBV27 and TRBJ1-2, with TRBD1 matching over 8 bases. The sequence was collected from a human donor in good health. Written as DNA, the CDR3 is TGTGCCAGCAGTCCTCGGACAGGGAACCTCTATGGCTACACCTTC. The encoded protein is CASSPRTGNLYGYTF.